This entry describes one TCR beta chain. The data derive from a study of patients and donors after allogeneic stem cell transplantation. CDR3 size: 17 residues. V shed 0 bases and J shed 3 bases, with 16 bases lying between them. Germline CDR1 SGDLS, CDR2 YYNGEE. MiXCR, applied by TCRdb to the RT-PCR reads, yields one record per CDR3 protein. This table has about 230,000 distinct CDR3 sequences, roughly 14% appearing once. J is TRBJ2-1 and V is TRBV9, with a possible D match to TRBD2 (5 bases). What was sequenced was blood, either unsorted or a sorted T cell fraction (not recorded which). The origin of this receptor is a human donor who was either an allogeneic HSCT recipient or a stem cell or donor lymphocyte infusion donor (not recorded which). It is not recorded whose cells these are; they may come from a transplant donor. The CDR3 DNA follows: TGTGCCAGCAGCGTAGGGAATCCGGGGAACTACTACAATGAGCAGTTCTTC. This gives the protein CASSVGNPGNYYNEQFF.